The rows below give T cell receptor beta chains drawn from one sample of a study of cytomegalovirus exposure and HLA in healthy donors. Only in-frame clones appear in the TCRdb table, and some are missing; sequencing was by immunoSEQ multiplex PCR. The data contain about 120,000 clones, 80% of them seen just once; the ten biggest clones take up 2.1%. Sequencing was carried out using PBMCs. These receptors all come from a man aged 25 to 40 in good health and CMV-seronegative. The conserved cysteine and the conserved F or W are not part of the CDR3 here.

ASSPGQGAGQPQH,TRBV6-5
ASSLGSGTGPRGYT,TRBV5-1
ASSETGDTYEQY,TRBV25-1
ASSPGTSITYEQY,TRBV6-5
ASSRGRSSPLH,TRBV19
ASGFRAGGRADTQY,TRBV7-2
ASSSVTANYGYT,TRBV28
ASSLDSRTSGGYHQETQY,TRBV5-1
ASSVGASRDEQY,TRBV9
ASSLGTLRGETQY,TRBV5-6
ASSEGTRFRRGAEFYNEQF,TRBV2
ASSLAQALGNEQF,TRBV7-9
ANSFQLAGSYEQY,TRBV27
ASSLGLKGNTIY,TRBV13
ASSPRPSGGNSYEQY,TRBV7-2
ASSPTLVSEQY,TRBV19
ASSGGRYTTQY,TRBV19
ASSYLSGPGANVLT,TRBV28
ASSELVASGARETQY,TRBV6-1
SGWGAGGRADTQY,TRBV29-1
ASSGIRQVLQETQY,TRBV2
ASSPAALGGEQY,TRBV11-2
ASSLPGGASTEAF,TRBV5-6
ASRRAESTQY,TRBV6-5
AWARQGLNEKLF,TRBV30
ASSQDYRGNSPLH,TRBV4-3
ASSHDRRTEAF,TRBV27
ASRPITGDPTEAF,TRBV28
ASSHGTARQPQH,TRBV5-6